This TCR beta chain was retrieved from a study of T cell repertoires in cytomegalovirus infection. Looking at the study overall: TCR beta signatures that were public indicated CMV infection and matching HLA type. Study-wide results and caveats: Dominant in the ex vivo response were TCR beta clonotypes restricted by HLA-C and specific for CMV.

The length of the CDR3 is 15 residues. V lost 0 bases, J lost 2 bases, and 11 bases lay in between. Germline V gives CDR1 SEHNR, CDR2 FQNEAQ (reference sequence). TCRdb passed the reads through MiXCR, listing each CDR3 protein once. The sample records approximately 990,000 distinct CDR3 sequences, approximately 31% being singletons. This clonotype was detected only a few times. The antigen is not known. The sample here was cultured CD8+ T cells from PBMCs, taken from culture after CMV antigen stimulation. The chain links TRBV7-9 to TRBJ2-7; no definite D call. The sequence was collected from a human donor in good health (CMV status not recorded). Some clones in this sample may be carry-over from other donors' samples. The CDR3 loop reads CASSLAGNIAYEQYF. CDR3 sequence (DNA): TGTGCCAGCAGCTTAGCGGGGAACATCGCCTACGAGCAGTACTTC.